This TCR beta chain was captured by sequencing in a study of T cells in Graves' hyperthyroidism and ophthalmopathy. Findings and caveats of the study: Ophthalmopathy, which appeared later, was predicted by the model a median around 6.5 months before onset. Ophthalmopathy could be told apart from stable hyperthyroidism with a 13 V-J model.

This clonotype was detected ten times or more. What it binds is not known. CDR1 and CDR2 from the germline V gene are SGHVS and FQNEAQ. The V end lost 1 base, the J end lost 1 base, and 10 bases lay between the germline ends. The CDR3 runs 15 residues. TCR beta CDR3 regions were amplified from RNA transcripts. The HTBI primer set was used in a first-round RT-PCR of the TCR CDR3. MiXCR, run by TCRdb on the multiplex PCR reads, gives a single entry per CDR3 protein. In the table there are over 350,000 distinct CDR3 sequences, roughly 14% of which are singletons. The chain carries TRBV7-8 and TRBJ1-1; D might be TRBD1 (6 bases). Input material: blood. This sequence was found in a man between 18 and 35 years old with Graves' ophthalmopathy. CDR3 sequence: CASSLVRGGNTEAFF. The CDR3 nucleotides are TGTGCCAGCAGCTTAGTCAGGGGAGGGAACACTGAAGCTTTCTTT. Drawing the rest from reference TRBV7-8 and TRBJ1-1, the complete variable domain is GAGVSQSPRYKVAKRGQDVALRCDPISGHVSLFWYQQALGQGPEFLTYFQNEAQLDKSGLPSDRFFAERPEGSVSTLKIQRTQQEDSAVYLCASSLVRGGNTEAFFGQGTRLTVV.